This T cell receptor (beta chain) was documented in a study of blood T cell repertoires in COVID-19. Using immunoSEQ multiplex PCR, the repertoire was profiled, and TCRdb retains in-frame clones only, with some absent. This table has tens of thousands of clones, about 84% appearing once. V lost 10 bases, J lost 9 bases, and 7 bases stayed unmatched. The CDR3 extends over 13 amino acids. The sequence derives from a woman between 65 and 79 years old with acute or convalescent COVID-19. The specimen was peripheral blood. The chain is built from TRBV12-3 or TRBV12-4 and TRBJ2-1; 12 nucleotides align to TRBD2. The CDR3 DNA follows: TGTGCCACCGGACTAGCGGGAATTGGTGAGCAGTTCTTC. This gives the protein CATGLAGIGEQFF.